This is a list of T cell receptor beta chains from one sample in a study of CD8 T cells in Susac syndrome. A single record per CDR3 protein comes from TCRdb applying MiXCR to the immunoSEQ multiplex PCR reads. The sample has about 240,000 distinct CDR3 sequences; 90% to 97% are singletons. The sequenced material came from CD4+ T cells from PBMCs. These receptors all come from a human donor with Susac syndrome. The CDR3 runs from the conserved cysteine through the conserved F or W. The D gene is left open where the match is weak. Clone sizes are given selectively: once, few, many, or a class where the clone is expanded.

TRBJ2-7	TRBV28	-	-	TGTGCCAGCAGTTCCCCTCAAGATCACGGGCTCGAGCAGTACTTC	CASSSPQDHGLEQYF
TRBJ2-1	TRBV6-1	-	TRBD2	TGTGCCAGCAGGCTCCCGACCTACGGGACTAGCGGACCACTAACACAGAATGAGCAGTTCTTC	CASRLPTYGTSGPLTQNEQFF
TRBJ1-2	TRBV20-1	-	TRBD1	TGCAGTGCTGTTACAGGGGACGACTATGGCTACACCTTC	CSAVTGDDYGYTF
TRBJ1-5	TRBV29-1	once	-	TGCAGCGAACGCCTCCGGGAAAAAGATAGCAATCAGCCCCAGCATTTT	CSERLREKDSNQPQHF
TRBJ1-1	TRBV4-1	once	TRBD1	TGCGCCAGCAGCCAAGGGGACTCGGACAGGGTACGAAAAAAAGACACTGAAGCTTTCTTT	CASSQGDSDRVRKKDTEAFF
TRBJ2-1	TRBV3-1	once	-	TGTGCCAGCAGCCAGACCGGACACATCTACAATGAGCAGTTCTTC	CASSQTGHIYNEQFF
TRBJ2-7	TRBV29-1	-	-	TGCAGCGTTGAACATGGGGGTTTTGGAAGCTACGAGCAGTACTTC	CSVEHGGFGSYEQYF
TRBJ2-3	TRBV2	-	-	TGTGCCAGCAGTGAAGCGGGGCGGGCTAGCACAGATACGCAGTATTTT	CASSEAGRASTDTQYF
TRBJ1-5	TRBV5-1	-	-	TGCGCCAGCACCCCTGGGGGGGGCGATCAGCCCCAGCATTTT	CASTPGGGDQPQHF
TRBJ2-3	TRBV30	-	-	TGTGCCTGGAGAGGGCCTAGTTCTAGCACAGATACGCAGTATTTT	CAWRGPSSSTDTQYF
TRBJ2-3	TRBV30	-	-	TGTGCCTGGAGTGTAAGGTCGAATGGAAAAGGAGATACGCAGTATTTT	CAWSVRSNGKGDTQYF
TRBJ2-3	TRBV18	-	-	TGTGCCAGCTCACCCGTGTTTTCATCAGATACGCAGTATTTT	CASSPVFSSDTQYF
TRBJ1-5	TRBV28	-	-	TGTGCCAACGGCGGGGGCAACATCGGTCAGCCCCAGCATTTT	CANGGGNIGQPQHF
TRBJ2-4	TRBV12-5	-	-	TGTGCTAGTGGTTTGGGCGTGGGGGCGCCAAACATTCAGTACTTC	CASGLGVGAPNIQYF
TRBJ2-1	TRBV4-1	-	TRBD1	TGCGCCAGCAGCCGGGACAGGGGGACGCATGAGCAGTTCTTC	CASSRDRGTHEQFF
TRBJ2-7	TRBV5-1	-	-	TGCGCCAGCAGCTTGGAGGTCAGACCCTCCTACGAGCAGTACTTC	CASSLEVRPSYEQYF
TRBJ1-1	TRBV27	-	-	TGTGCCAGCAGTGGGGCGTCGGGAGTTGGTACTGAAGCTTTCTTT	CASSGASGVGTEAFF
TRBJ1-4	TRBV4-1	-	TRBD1	TGCGCCAGCAGCCCCCGAGGGGGACAGCACCATGCAACTAATGAAAAACTGTTTTTT	CASSPRGGQHHATNEKLFF
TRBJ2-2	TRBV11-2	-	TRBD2	TGTGCCAGCAGCCCCGGACTAGCGGGCACCGGGGAGCTGTTTTTT	CASSPGLAGTGELFF
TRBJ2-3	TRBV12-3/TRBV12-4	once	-	TGTGCCAGCACCGCTCCAGCGGGTGATACGCAGTATTTT	CASTAPAGDTQYF
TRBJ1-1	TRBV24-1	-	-	TGTGCCACCAAGGGGGAGGGGAGGACTGAAGCTTTCTTT	CATKGEGRTEAFF
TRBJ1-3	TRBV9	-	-	TGTGCCAGCAGCCCTACAGTGGGTGGAAACACCATATATTTT	CASSPTVGGNTIYF
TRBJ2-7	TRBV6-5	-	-	TGTGCCAGCAGCCGCTTCCGGGACTCCTACGAGCAGTACTTC	CASSRFRDSYEQYF
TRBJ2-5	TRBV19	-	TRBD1	TGTGCCACTAACGGACAGGGAAGAGAGACCCAGTACTTC	CATNGQGRETQYF
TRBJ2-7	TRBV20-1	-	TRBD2	TGCAGTGTTGGACTAGCGGGAGGGTTGAACTACGAGCAGTACTTC	CSVGLAGGLNYEQYF
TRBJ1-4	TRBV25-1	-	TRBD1	TGTGCCAGCAGTGAAACGGGACAGGGAGAAAAACTGTTTTTT	CASSETGQGEKLFF
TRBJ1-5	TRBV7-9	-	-	TGTGCCAGCAGCCCGGCGGGGGACAATCAGCCCCAGCATTTT	CASSPAGDNQPQHF
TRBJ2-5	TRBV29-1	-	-	TGCAGCGTTTTAGGTCGCGACCAAGAGACCCAGTACTTC	CSVLGRDQETQYF
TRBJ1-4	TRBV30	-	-	TGTGCCTGGAGTGTACGCGGGGTCGACGAAAAACTGTTTTTT	CAWSVRGVDEKLFF
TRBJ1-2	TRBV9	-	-	TGTGCCAGCAGCGTAGCACTTGACGCAGTACCGTACACCTTC	CASSVALDAVPYTF
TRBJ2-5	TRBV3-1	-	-	TGTGCCAGCAGCCAAGATCCCAGCGGGCAAGAGACCCAGTACTTC	CASSQDPSGQETQYF
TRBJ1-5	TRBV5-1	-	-	TGCGCCAGCAGCTTGGGCAGGGCCGTTCAGCCCCAGCATTTT	CASSLGRAVQPQHF
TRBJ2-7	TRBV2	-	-	TGTGCCAGCATGGAGGGGGGCCATTTCCACGAGCAGTACTTC	CASMEGGHFHEQYF
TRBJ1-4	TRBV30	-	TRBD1	TGTGCCTGGACCGGGACAGGGAATGCAAAACTGTTTTTT	CAWTGTGNAKLFF
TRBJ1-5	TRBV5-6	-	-	TGTGCCAGCAGCTTGGGCTGGGACCAGCCCCAGCATTTT	CASSLGWDQPQHF
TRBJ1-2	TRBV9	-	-	TGTGCCAGCAGCGTAGAACCCGATTCTAACTATGGCTACACCTTC	CASSVEPDSNYGYTF
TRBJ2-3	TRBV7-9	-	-	TGTGCCAGCGGGATGTACCGGGACACAGATACGCAGTATTTT	CASGMYRDTDTQYF
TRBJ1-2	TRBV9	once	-	TGTGCCAGCACCGCTTCCGGGACAATCAACTATGGGGGCTACACCTTC	CASTASGTINYGGYTF
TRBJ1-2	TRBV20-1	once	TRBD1	TGCAGTGCTAGTGGAACGGACAGGGGAAAGGGCTACACCTTC	CSASGTDRGKGYTF
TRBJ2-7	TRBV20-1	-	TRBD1	TGCAGTGCTAGAAAATTGACAGGGGAGGACTACGAGCAGTACTTC	CSARKLTGEDYEQYF
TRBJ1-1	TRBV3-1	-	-	TGTGCCAGCAGCCAAGATGGGGGCATGAACACTGAAGCTTTCTTT	CASSQDGGMNTEAFF
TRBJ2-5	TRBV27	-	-	TGTGCCAGCAGTGGATGGGGGGACAGATCCCAAGAGACCCAGTACTTC	CASSGWGDRSQETQYF
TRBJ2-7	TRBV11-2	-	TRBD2	TGTGCCAGCAGCTTCCGGCCTAGCGGGAGCTCCTACGAGCAGTACTTC	CASSFRPSGSSYEQYF
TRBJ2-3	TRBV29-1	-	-	TGCAGCGTGGAGGGGGCGCAATGTCTGTATTTT	CSVEGAQCLYF
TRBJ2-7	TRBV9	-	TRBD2	TGTGCCAGCAGCCCGGGGGGTCAGAACTACGAGCAGTACTTC	CASSPGGQNYEQYF
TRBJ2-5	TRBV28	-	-	TGTGCCAGCAGTACTCGTGGACTATCGGGTCGAGAGACCCAGTACTTC	CASSTRGLSGRETQYF
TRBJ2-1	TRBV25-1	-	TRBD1	TGTGCCAGCAGTGTCCGGGACAGGGGTTACAATGAGCAGTTCTTC	CASSVRDRGYNEQFF
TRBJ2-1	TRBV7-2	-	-	TGTGCCAGCAGCTTAGGCGGACTATACAATGAGCAGTTCTTC	CASSLGGLYNEQFF
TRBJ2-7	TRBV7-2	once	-	TGTGCCAGCAGCCGACTCGTCCCTAGGGCCGAGCAGTACTTC	CASSRLVPRAEQYF
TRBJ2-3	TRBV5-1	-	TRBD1	TGCGCCAGCAGCTCCGGACAGGGCACAGATACGCAGTATTTT	CASSSGQGTDTQYF
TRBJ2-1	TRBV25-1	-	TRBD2	TGTGCCAGCAGGGGCAGCGGGAGAGCCAATGAGCAGTTCTTC	CASRGSGRANEQFF
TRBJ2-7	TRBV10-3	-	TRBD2	TGTGCCATCAGGTCATCGGGGACTAGCGGGATTGGATCCCGTGAGCAGTACTTC	CAIRSSGTSGIGSREQYF
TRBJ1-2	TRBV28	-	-	TGTGCCAGCCGTTGGGTTTATGGCTACACCTTC	CASRWVYGYTF
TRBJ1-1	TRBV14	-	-	TGTGCCAGCAGCCAAGATTTAGGGGAAGCTTTCTTT	CASSQDLGEAFF
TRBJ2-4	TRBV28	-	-	TGTGCCAGCAGTCCTTCGGGGGATCTAGCCAAAAACATTCAGTACTTC	CASSPSGDLAKNIQYF
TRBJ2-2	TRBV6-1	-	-	TGTGCCAGCACCCGCGAACACCGGAACACCGGGGAGCTGTTTTTT	CASTREHRNTGELFF
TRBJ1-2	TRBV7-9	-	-	TGTGCCAGCAGCTTCAAGGGATCGGATGGCTACACCTTC	CASSFKGSDGYTF